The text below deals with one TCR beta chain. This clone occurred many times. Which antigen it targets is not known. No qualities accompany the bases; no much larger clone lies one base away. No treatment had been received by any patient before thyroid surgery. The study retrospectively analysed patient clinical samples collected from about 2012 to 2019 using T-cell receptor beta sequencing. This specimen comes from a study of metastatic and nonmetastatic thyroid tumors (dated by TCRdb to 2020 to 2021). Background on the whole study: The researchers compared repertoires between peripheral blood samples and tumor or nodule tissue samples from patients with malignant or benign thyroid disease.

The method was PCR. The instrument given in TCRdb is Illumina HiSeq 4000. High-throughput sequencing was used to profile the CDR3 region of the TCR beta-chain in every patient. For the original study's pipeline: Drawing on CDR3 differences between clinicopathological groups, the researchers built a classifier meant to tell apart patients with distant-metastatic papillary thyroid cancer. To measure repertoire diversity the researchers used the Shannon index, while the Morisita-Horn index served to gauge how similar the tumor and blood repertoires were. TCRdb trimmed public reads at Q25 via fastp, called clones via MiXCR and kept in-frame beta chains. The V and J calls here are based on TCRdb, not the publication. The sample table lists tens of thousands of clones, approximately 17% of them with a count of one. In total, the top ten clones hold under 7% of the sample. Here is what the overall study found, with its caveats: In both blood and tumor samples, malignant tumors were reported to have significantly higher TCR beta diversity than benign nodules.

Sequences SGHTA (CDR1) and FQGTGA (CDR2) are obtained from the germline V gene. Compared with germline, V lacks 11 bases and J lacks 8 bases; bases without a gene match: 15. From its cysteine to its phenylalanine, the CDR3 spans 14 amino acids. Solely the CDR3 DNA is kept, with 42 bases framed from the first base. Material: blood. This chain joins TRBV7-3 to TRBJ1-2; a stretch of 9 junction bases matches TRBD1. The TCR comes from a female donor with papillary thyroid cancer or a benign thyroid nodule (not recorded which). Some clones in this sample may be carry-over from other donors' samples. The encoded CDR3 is CAGRRQGGRYGYTF. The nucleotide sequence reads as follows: TGTGCCGGACGGCGACAGGGGGGGAGGTACGGCTACACCTTC.